These 7 T cell receptor beta chains came from one sample sequenced in a study of blood T cell repertoires in COVID-19. TCRdb's table, derived via immunoSEQ multiplex PCR, lists solely in-frame clones and lacks some. The sample carries around 70,000 clones, around 90% recorded once. Sequencing was performed on peripheral blood. Receptor source: a human donor in a cohort sampled during active COVID-19.

This sequence joins TRBV7-2 and TRBJ2-1; 9 bases map to TRBD1. Trimming took 5 bases from V and 7 from J; bases not matched to a gene: 9. Per the germline V gene, CDR1 is SGHTA and CDR2 is FQGNSA. The CDR3 extends over 15 amino acids. The CDR3: CASSLGTGLQNEQFF. CDR3 in DNA: TGTGCCAGCAGCCTTGGGACAGGGCTTCAGAATGAGCAGTTCTTC.

V is TRBV28 and J is TRBJ1-2; D remains unclear. Germline-derived CDR1 and CDR2 are MDHEN and SYDVKM. V lost 6 bases and J lost 3, with 11 bases in between. The CDR3 sequence is 13 residues long. The CDR3 reads CASSPTRDYGYTF. CDR3 sequence (DNA): TGTGCCAGCAGCCCGACCCGGGACTATGGCTACACCTTC.

The rearrangement uses TRBV6-6 and TRBJ2-2; D not certain. The CDR3 runs 15 residues. The V gene's germline CDR1 is MNHNY and CDR2 SVGAGI (reference sequence). The V gene lost 0 bases and the J gene lost 6 bases, with 11 bases spanning the gap. CDR3 residues: CASSYSSQAPGELFF. In DNA form, the CDR3 reads TGTGCCAGCAGTTACTCCTCCCAGGCGCCCGGGGAGCTGTTTTTT.

V usage is TRBV30 and J usage is TRBJ2-1, with TRBD2 identical over 13 bases. The junction had 5 bases not matched to a gene; V was cut back by 7 bases and J by 11 bases. The CDR3 runs 12 residues. Germline V gene lookup returns CDR1 GTSNPN and CDR2 SVGIG (reference sequence). In DNA form, the CDR3 reads TGTGCCTTGGAGGGACTAGCGGGAAAGCAGTTCTTC. Amino acid sequence: CALEGLAGKQFF.

J is TRBJ2-7 and V is TRBV6-2 or TRBV6-3; perhaps TRBD1 as D (5 bases). Germline V gene lookup returns CDR1 MNHEY and CDR2 SVGEGT. Deletions cut 0 bases from V and 5 bases from J, with 14 bases between. The CDR3 has 15 amino acids. CDR3: CASSYSTQGRNEQYF. Here the CDR3 DNA reads TGTGCCAGCAGTTACTCTACCCAGGGAAGGAACGAGCAGTACTTC.

This clone was counted once. This CDR3 is CASSHGPRDSYEQYF. The CDR3 DNA follows: TGCGCCAGCAGCCACGGCCCCAGGGATTCGTACGAGCAGTACTTC. The chain employs TRBV4-3 and TRBJ2-7; TRBD1 is a possible D gene (5 bases). CDR1 is LGHNA and CDR2 is YSLEER in the germline V gene. The CDR3 is made up of 15 amino acids. Trimming cost V 3 bases and J 4 bases, with 16 bases left between them.

This clone has a single count. The rearrangement uses TRBV4-2 and TRBJ1-4; D is ambiguous. V lost 5 bases to trimming and J lost 1 base, with 8 bases between them. CDR3 length: 14 residues. Germline loops: CDR1 LGHNA, CDR2 YNFKEQ. The CDR3 loop reads CASSNSGTNEKLFF. The CDR3 DNA is TGTGCCAGCAGCAACAGCGGAACTAATGAAAAACTGTTTTTT.